This TCR beta chain appears in the sequencing data of a study of blood T cell repertoires in COVID-19. Study context: Researchers got acute and convalescent COVID-19 samples from the United States, Italy and Spain. From T cells, B-cell-depleted T cells, or PBMCs came the material, which was cDNA or gDNA.

This clone showed up just a few times. As handled by the study authors: Reference gene primer amplification in the assay estimated nucleated cell counts. Produced via immunoSEQ multiplex PCR; TCRdb's table is partial and in-frame only. D and trimming were read from the DNA, whereas the V and J calls and clone size are those reported in that table. The sample yields about 250,000 clones, 82% seen once. The CDR3 has 16 residues. The receptor's source is a woman older than 75 with active or convalescent COVID-19. This chain links TRBV21-1 with TRBJ1-5. TRBV21-1 is a listed pseudogene. The sequencing input was peripheral blood. CDR3 region: CASSKIAGYSNQPQHF. CDR3 nucleotide sequence: TGTGCCAGCAGCAAAATAGCGGGTTATAGCAATCAGCCCCAGCATTTT.